The sequence of this TCR beta chain was determined in a study of tumor-infiltrating lymphocytes in primary liver carcinoma. From approximately 500 ng total RNA, TCR beta cDNA was generated with a primer in the constant region. TCR beta libraries came from three nested multiplex PCR rounds using slightly modified ARM-PCR. TRBV1-TRBV30 forward and Cbeta reverse primers drove the first two roughly 9-cycle rounds. TCRdb passed the multiplex PCR reads through MiXCR, listing each CDR3 protein once. The sample has fewer than 30,000 distinct CDR3 sequences; about three quarters are singletons. This clonotype was counted once. The junction does not match germline at one end; this may be a read error. Investigators took RNA and DNA out together from about 19-30 mg of unsorted bulk tissue. Per germline, CDR1 MNHEY and CDR2 SVGEGT. The CDR3 is made up of 15 amino acids.

The chain joins TRBV6-2 or TRBV6-3 to TRBJ2-1; D unresolved. Sequencing was performed on liver tumor tissue from sampling region 3. Subset indicated: tumor region T3, left-lateral pole. The receptor comes from a man aged 40-55 years with primary liver carcinoma and hepatitis B virus infection. CDR3 nucleotides: TGTGCAAGCAGTTTAATCGCAAGCTCCTACAATGAGCACTTCTTC. This translates into CASSLIASSYNEHFF.